Here is one TCR beta chain with its context. There were likely unrecorded immune exposures, though donors were nominally healthy when sampled. The record originates from a study of cytomegalovirus exposure and HLA in healthy donors. The germline CDR1 and CDR2 sequences are SGDLS and YYNGEE. The ends were cut back, 4 bases at V and 3 bases at J, with 19 bases in the middle. The CDR3 is 16 residues long. The PCR had 60 Vbeta and 13 Jbeta primers. Assay: immunoSEQ multiplex PCR; the TCRdb copy retains only in-frame clones and omits some. The sample has 150,000 to 200,000 clones, 80% seen once. The sequence was obtained from a boy aged 10-17 years in good health and CMV-seronegative. V is TRBV9 and J is TRBJ1-1; D unresolved. The specimen was PBMCs. Written as DNA, the CDR3 is TGTGCCAGCAGCCTTCTGACCCCACGGGATTACACTGAAGCTTTCTTT. This encodes CASSLLTPRDYTEAFF.